This TCR beta chain comes out of a study of PD-L1 blockade in urothelial cancer. Templates that were synthetic TCR analogs were spiked into each PCR. Sequencing was performed with immunoSEQ multiplex PCR; in TCRdb, only in-frame clones are kept and a portion is missing. This table has tens of thousands of clones, around 84% appearing once. Source: PBMCs, taken around atezolizumab (anti-PD-L1) treatment. The TCR was taken from a man aged 45-65 years with urothelial cancer.

CDR3 loop: CASTPPRTPSSYEQYF. CDR3 nucleotide sequence: TGTGCCAGCACCCCACCGAGGACTCCTAGCAGCTACGAGCAGTACTTC. The genes are TRBV28 and TRBJ2-7; TRBD2 might be the D (5 bases). The CDR3 loop spans 16 amino acids. The germline V gene encodes CDR1 MDHEN and CDR2 SYDVKM. The germline V and J ends were trimmed by 7 bases and 3 bases, with 22 bases remaining between them.